This T cell receptor beta chain was sequenced during a study of blood T cell repertoires in COVID-19. Study background: Researchers got acute and convalescent COVID-19 samples from the United States, Italy and Spain. In each case, the material was cDNA or gDNA derived from T cells, B-cell-depleted T cells, or PBMCs.

As handled by the study authors: Reference gene primers were amplified, and this amplification served to estimate nucleated cell counts. Generated by immunoSEQ multiplex PCR, the TCRdb table keeps only in-frame clones and is missing some. V, J and clone size reflect that table, while D and trimming were determined from the DNA. The sample includes about 150,000 clones, about 90% of them seen just once. Germline CDR1 is SEHNR and CDR2 is FQNEAQ (reference sequence). Deletions cut 4 bases from V and 1 base from J, with 11 bases between. The CDR3 spans 15 residues. This TCR was sampled from a man aged 45-65 years who had recovered from COVID-19. The chain joins TRBV7-9 to TRBJ2-1, with no clear D. Sequences were obtained from peripheral blood. The CDR3 DNA reads TGTGCCAGCAGCTCCCAGGTGCTTTCCTACAATGAGCAGTTCTTC. It translates to CASSSQVLSYNEQFF.